The clone carrying this TCR beta chain was counted a few times. No antigen is known for it. This sample was taken from a study of vaccination and CD4 T cells after COVID-19. The wider study: Across the group, participants received two doses of either BNT162b2 or mRNA-1273 vaccine. Investigators drew the post-COVID samples a median approximately 100 days after diagnosis, with a range of 35 to 161.

Oncomine TCR Beta short-read sequencing was applied to DNA from cultured CD4+ T cells. The authors extracted genomic DNA from cultured CD4+ T cells. One entry per CDR3 protein results from TCRdb running MiXCR on the PCR reads. Counted here are just under 20,000 distinct CDR3 sequences, about half occurring once; the ten biggest clones make up just under 2.5%. The germline CDR1 and CDR2 sequences are SGHTA and FQGNSA. This CDR3 contains 15 residues. With 5 bases clipped from V and 2 bases from J, the junction kept 7 bases outside the gene matches. Treatment described: roughly 11-day PBMC culture with coronavirus spike peptide pools or control peptides (ViraFEST assay). Study-level points and caveats: There were relatively few convalescent patients studied, and there were no early post-infection timepoints.

The source of this sequence is a human donor who had recovered from COVID-19. The chain recombines TRBV7-2 with TRBJ2-5; 8 nucleotides match TRBD1. This material consisted of CD4+ T cells from blood, cultured in vitro, taken after SARS-CoV-2 vaccination. The CDR3 DNA reads as TGTGCCAGCAGCGTACGACAGGGGTGGCAAGAGACCCAGTACTTC. Translating gives CASSVRQGWQETQYF.